This TCR beta chain was sequenced in a study of blood T cell repertoires in COVID-19. Study background: Sites in the United States, Italy and Spain provided acute and convalescent COVID-19 samples. PBMCs, B-cell-depleted T cells, or T cells provided the cDNA or gDNA that made up the material.

In the source study's methods: Estimation of nucleated cell counts relied on the amplification of reference gene primers. Measured with immunoSEQ multiplex PCR; TCRdb has only the in-frame clones, and not every one. V, J and clone size are taken as reported in that table, and D and trimming were inferred from the DNA itself. The table has about 110,000 clones, roughly 76% seen once. After removal of 5 bases from V and 2 bases from J, the junction contained 5 bases not matched to a gene. CDR3 length: 14 amino acids. Germline assignment: CDR1 LNHDA and CDR2 SQIVND (reference sequence). This TCR was sampled from a woman in her seventies with acute or convalescent COVID-19. J is TRBJ1-2 and V is TRBV19; 7 bases fit TRBD1. The sequenced sample consisted of peripheral blood. CDR3 in amino acids: CASSPQTGNYGYTF. Written as DNA, the CDR3 is TGTGCCAGTAGTCCTCAGACAGGGAACTATGGCTACACCTTC.